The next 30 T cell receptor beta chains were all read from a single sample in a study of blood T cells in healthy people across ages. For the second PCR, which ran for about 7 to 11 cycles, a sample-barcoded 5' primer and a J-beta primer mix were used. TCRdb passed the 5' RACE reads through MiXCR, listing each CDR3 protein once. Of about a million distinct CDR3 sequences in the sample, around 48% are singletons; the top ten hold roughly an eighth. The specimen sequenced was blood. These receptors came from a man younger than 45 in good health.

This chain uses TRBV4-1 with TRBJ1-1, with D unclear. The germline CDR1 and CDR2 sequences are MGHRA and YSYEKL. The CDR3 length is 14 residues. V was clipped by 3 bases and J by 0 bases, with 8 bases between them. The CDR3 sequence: CASSQWKMNTEAFF. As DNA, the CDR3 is TGCGCCAGCAGCCAGTGGAAGATGAACACTGAAGCTTTCTTT.

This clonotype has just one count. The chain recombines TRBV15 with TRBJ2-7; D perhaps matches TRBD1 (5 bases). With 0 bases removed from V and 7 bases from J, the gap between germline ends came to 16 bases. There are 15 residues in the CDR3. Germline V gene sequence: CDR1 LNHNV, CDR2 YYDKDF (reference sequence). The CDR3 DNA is TGTGCCACCAGCAGAGATAGGGGTTCCTACAATGAGCAGTACTTC. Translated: CATSRDRGSYNEQYF.

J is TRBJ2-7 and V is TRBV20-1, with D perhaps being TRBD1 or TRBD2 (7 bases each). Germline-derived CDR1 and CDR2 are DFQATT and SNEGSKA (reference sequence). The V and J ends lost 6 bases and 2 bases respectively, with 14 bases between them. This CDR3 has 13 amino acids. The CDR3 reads CSAPGGATYEQYF. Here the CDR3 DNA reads TGCAGTGCCCCAGGGGGGGCGACCTACGAGCAGTACTTC.

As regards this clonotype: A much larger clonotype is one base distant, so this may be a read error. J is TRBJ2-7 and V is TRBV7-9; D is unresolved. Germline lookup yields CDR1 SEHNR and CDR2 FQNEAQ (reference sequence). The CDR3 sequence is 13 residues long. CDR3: CASNLSERDEQYF. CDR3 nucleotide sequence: TGTGCCAGCAACTTATCGGAAAGGGACGAGCAGTACTTC.

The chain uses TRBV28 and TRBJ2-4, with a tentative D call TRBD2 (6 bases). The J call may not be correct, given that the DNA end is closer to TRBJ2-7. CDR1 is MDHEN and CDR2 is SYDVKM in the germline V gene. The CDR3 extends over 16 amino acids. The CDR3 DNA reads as TGTGCCAGCAGTTTACTGGCGGGGCCCACCTCCTACGAGCAGTACTTC. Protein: CASSLLAGPTSYEQYF.

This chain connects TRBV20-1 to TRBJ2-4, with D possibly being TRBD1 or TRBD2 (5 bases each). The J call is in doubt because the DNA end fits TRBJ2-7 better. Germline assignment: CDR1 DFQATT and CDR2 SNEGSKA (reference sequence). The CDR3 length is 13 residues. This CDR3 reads CSARDGGEYEQYF. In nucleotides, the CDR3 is TGCAGTGCTAGAGATGGGGGAGAATACGAGCAGTACTTC.

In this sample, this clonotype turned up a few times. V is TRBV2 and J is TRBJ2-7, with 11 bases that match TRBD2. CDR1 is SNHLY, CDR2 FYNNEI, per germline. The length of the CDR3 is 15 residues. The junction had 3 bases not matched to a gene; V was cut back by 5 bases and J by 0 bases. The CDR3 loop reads CASSPGTSGSYEQYF. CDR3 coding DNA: TGTGCCAGCAGTCCCGGGACTAGCGGCTCCTACGAGCAGTACTTC.

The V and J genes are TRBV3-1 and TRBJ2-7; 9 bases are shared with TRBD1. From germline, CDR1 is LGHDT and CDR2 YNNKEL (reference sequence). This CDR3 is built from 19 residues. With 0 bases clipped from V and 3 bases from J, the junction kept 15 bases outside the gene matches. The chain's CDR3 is CASSQDSPLTTGGRYEQYF. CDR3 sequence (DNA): TGTGCCAGCAGCCAAGATTCCCCCCTCACGACAGGGGGACGCTACGAGCAGTACTTC.

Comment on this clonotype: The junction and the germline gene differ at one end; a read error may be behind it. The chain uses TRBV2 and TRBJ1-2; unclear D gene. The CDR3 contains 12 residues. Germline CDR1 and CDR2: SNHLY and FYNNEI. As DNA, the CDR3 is TGTGCCAGCGGTGAACAACCCTATGGCTACACCTTC. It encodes CASGEQPYGYTF.

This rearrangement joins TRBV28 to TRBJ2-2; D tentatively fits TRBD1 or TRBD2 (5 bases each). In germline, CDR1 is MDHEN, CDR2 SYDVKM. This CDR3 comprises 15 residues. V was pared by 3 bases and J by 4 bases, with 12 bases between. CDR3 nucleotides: TGTGCCAGCAGTTTCGCTGCTGGGGGCACCGGGGAGCTGTTTTTT. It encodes CASSFAAGGTGELFF.

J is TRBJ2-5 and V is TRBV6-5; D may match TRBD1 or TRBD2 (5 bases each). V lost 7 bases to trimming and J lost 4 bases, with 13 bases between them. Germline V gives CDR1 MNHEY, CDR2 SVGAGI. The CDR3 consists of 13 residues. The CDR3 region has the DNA TGTGCCAGCAAAGGGACCGCGAGAGAGACCCAGTACTTC. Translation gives CASKGTARETQYF.

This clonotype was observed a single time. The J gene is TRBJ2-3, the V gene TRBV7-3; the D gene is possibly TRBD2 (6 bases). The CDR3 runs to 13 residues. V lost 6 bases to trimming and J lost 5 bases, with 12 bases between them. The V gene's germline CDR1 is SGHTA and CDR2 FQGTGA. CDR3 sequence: CASREGGVDTQYF. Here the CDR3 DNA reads TGTGCCAGCAGGGAGGGCGGGGTAGATACGCAGTATTTT.

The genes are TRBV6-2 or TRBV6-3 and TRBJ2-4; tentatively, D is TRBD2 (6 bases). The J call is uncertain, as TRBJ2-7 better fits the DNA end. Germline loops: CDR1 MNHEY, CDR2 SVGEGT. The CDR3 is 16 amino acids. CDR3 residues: CASSAPEGRPSYEQYF. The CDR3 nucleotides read TGTGCCAGCAGTGCTCCGGAGGGGAGGCCCTCCTACGAGCAGTACTTC.

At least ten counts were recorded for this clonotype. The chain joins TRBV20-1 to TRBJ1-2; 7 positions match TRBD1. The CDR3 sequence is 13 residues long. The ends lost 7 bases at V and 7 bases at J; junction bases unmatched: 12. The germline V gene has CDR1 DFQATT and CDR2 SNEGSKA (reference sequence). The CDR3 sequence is CSVYLQGWVGYTF. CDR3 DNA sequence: TGCAGTGTCTACCTACAGGGGTGGGTTGGCTACACCTTC.

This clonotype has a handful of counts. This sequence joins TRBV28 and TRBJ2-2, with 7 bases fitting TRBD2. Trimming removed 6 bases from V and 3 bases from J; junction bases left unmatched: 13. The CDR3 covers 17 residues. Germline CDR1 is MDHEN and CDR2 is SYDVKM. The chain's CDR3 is CASSPSWEGLDTGELFF. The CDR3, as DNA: TGTGCCAGCAGCCCCTCCTGGGAGGGGCTGGACACCGGGGAGCTGTTTTTT.

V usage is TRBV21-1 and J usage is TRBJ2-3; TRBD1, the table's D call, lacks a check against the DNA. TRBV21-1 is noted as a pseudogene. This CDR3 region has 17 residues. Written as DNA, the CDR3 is TGTGCCAGCAGCAAAGTAACCGAGACAGGACGGGTAGATACGCAGTATTTT. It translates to CASSKVTETGRVDTQYF.

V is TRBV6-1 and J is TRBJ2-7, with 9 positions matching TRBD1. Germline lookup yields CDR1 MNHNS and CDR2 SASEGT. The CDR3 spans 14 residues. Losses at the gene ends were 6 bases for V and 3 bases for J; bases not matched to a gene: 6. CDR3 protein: CASRGQGGNYEQYF. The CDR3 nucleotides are TGTGCCAGCAGGGGACAGGGTGGCAACTACGAGCAGTACTTC.

For the CDR3, the DNA is TGCGCCAGCAGCCAAGGGGGACAGGGTCGTACAGATACGCAGTATTTT. Translation: CASSQGGQGRTDTQYF. The rearrangement joins TRBV4-1 to TRBJ2-3; 9 nucleotides match TRBD1. V lost 1 base and J lost 3; bases outside the gene matches: 5. The CDR3 extends over 16 amino acids. Germline loops: CDR1 MGHRA, CDR2 YSYEKL.

DNA for the CDR3: TGCGCCAGCGGGAGGACTAGCGGTAGCTACGAGCAGTACGTC. Its translation: CASGRTSGSYEQYV. The chain uses TRBV5-1 and TRBJ2-7; TRBD2 matches 10 bases. V trimming: 7 bases; J trimming: 3 bases; junction bases outside the gene matches: 7. CDR3 length: 14 residues. Germline V gene data show CDR1 as SGHRS and CDR2 as YFSETQ.

The CDR3 region is CASSVWTGGGTGELFF. CDR3 sequence (DNA): TGTGCCAGCAGCGTCTGGACAGGGGGAGGTACCGGGGAGCTGTTTTTT. The chain uses TRBV9 and TRBJ2-2, with 10 bases fitting TRBD1. Germline loops: CDR1 SGDLS, CDR2 YYNGEE. The CDR3 covers 16 residues. With 2 bases clipped from V and 5 bases from J, the junction kept 6 bases outside the gene matches.

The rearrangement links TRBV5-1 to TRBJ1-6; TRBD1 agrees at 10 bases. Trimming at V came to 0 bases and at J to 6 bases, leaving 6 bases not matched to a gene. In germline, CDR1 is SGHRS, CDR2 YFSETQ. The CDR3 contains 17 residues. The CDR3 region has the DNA TGCGCCAGCAGCTTGGCACGACAGGGGGCGCGTAATTCACCCCTCCACTTT. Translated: CASSLARQGARNSPLHF.

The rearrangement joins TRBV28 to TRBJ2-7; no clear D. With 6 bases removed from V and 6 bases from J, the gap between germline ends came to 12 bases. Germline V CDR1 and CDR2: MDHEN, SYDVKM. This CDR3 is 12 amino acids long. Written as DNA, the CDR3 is TGTGCCAGCAGCACGAGCAAGGGCGAGCAGTACTTC. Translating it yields CASSTSKGEQYF.

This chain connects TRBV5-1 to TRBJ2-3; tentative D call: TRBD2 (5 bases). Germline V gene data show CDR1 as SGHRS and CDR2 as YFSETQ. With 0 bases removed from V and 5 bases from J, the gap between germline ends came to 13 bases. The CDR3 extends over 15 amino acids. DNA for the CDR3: TGCGCCAGCAGCTTGGCGGATGACGCGGGAGATACGCAGTATTTT. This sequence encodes CASSLADDAGDTQYF. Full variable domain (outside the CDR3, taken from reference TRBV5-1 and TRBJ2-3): KAGVTQTPRYLIKTRGQQVTLSCSPISGHRSVSWYQQTPGQGLQFLFEYFSETQRNKGNFPGRFSGRQFSNSRSEMNVSTLELGDSALYLCASSLADDAGDTQYFGPGTRLTVL.

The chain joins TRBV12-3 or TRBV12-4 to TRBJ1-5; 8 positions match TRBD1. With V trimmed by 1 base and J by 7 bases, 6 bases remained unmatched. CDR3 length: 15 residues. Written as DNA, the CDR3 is TGTGCCAGCAGTTTAGGACAGGGGTGGGAGCAGCCCCAGCATTTT. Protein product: CASSLGQGWEQPQHF.

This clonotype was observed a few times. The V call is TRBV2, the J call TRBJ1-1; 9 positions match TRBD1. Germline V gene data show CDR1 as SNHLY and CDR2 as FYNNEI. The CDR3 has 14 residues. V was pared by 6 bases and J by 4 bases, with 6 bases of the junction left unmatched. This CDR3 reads CASRGQGSGTEAFF. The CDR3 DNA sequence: TGTGCCAGCAGGGGACAGGGTAGTGGCACTGAAGCTTTCTTT.

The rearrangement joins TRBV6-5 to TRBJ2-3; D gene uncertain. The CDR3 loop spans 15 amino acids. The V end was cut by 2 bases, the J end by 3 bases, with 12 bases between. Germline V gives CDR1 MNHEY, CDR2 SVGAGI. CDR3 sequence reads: CASSYGTARTDTQYF. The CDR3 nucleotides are TGTGCCAGCAGTTACGGAACAGCTAGGACAGATACGCAGTATTTT.

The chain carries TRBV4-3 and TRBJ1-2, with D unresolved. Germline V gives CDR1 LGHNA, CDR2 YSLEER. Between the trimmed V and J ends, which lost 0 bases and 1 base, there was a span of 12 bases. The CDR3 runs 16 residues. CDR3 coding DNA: TGCGCCAGCAGCCAAGATGGATACGGGAATAACTATGGCTACACCTTC. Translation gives CASSQDGYGNNYGYTF.

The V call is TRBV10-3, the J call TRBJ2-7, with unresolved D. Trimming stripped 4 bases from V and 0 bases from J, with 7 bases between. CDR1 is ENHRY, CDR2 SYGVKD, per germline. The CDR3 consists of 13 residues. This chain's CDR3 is CAISGGSSYEQYF. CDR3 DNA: TGTGCCATCAGTGGGGGTAGCTCCTACGAGCAGTACTTC.

For the CDR3, the DNA is TGTGCCAGCAGCCTCGGCACGGTTTCACCCCTCCACTTT. Translating it yields CASSLGTVSPLHF. V is TRBV11-2 and J is TRBJ1-6, with unresolved D. Looked up from germline, CDR1 is SGHAT and CDR2 is FQNNGV. CDR3 length: 13 residues. Trimming cost V 5 bases and J 9 bases, with 11 bases left between them. Looking up the rest from reference TRBV11-2 and TRBJ1-6 gives the full variable domain: EAGVAQSPRYKIIEKRQSVAFWCNPISGHATLYWYQQILGQGPKLLIQFQNNGVVDDSQLPKDRFSAERLKGVDSTLKIQPAKLEDSAVYLCASSLGTVSPLHFGNGTRLTVT.

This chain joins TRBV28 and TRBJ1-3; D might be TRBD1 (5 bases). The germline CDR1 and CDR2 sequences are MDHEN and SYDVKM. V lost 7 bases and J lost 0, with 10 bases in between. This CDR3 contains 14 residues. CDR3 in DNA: TGTGCCAGCAACGAGAGGGGCTCTGGAAACACCATATATTTT. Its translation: CASNERGSGNTIYF.